What follows describes a single T cell receptor beta chain. What it binds is not known. Germline CDR1 SNHLY, CDR2 FYNNEI. This CDR3 has 12 amino acids. Trimming removed 6 bases from V and 7 bases from J, with 7 bases in between. The sample is drawn from a study of STAT3 mutations in large granular lymphocyte leukemia. Study at large: Canonical activating STAT3 mutations were detected in roughly half of the longitudinally sequenced T-LGLL patients. Over half of T-LGLL patients had one or more immunosuppressive regimens.

Only in-frame clones appear in the TCRdb table, and some are missing; sequencing was by immunoSEQ multiplex PCR. The data contain roughly 40,000 clones, 80% to 90% of them singletons. Study-wide results and limits: Every T-LGLL patient had at least one immunodominant TCRbeta clonotype.

Material for sequencing was PBMCs. The sequence was obtained from a human donor with T large granular lymphocyte leukemia. Some clones in this sample may be carry-over from other donors' samples. The gene calls are TRBV2 and TRBJ1-6, with a possible D match to TRBD1 (6 bases). The CDR3 sequence: CASRDSNSPLHF. The CDR3 region has the DNA TGTGCCAGCAGGGACAGCAATTCACCCCTCCACTTT.